A single sample is the source of the 3 T cell receptor beta chains below, sequenced in a study of cytomegalovirus exposure and HLA in healthy donors. TCRdb's table, derived via immunoSEQ multiplex PCR, lists solely in-frame clones and lacks some. The table has over 150,000 clones, around 88% seen once. Sequencing was performed on PBMCs. The receptors come from a man younger than 35 in good health and CMV-seropositive.

This chain uses TRBV18 with TRBJ1-1; 8 bases align to TRBD1. The CDR3 covers 16 residues. Per the germline V gene, CDR1 is KGHSH and CDR2 is LQKENI. V dropped 4 bases and J dropped 0; count of bases not matched to a gene: 7. For the CDR3, the DNA is TGTGCCAGCTCACGGGACAGGCCAGCCTTGAACACTGAAGCTTTCTTT. Translation gives CASSRDRPALNTEAFF.

This chain joins TRBV29-1 and TRBJ2-5; D is possibly TRBD2 (5 bases). The CDR3 extends over 13 amino acids. With 4 bases removed from V and 1 base from J, the gap between germline ends came to 10 bases. Germline loops: CDR1 SQVTM, CDR2 ANQGSEA. Here the CDR3 reads CSVAAVIQETQYF. CDR3 in DNA: TGCAGCGTTGCAGCGGTGATCCAAGAGACCCAGTACTTC.

This chain uses TRBV6-1 with TRBJ2-7; D perhaps matches TRBD1 (5 bases). The CDR3 is 16 residues long. The germline V and J ends were trimmed by 0 bases and 6 bases, with 18 bases remaining between them. The germline CDR1 and CDR2 sequences are MNHNS and SASEGT. CDR3 in amino acids: CASSEALRKGLGEQYF. In DNA, the CDR3 is TGTGCCAGCAGTGAAGCGCTTCGGAAGGGGTTGGGCGAGCAGTACTTC.